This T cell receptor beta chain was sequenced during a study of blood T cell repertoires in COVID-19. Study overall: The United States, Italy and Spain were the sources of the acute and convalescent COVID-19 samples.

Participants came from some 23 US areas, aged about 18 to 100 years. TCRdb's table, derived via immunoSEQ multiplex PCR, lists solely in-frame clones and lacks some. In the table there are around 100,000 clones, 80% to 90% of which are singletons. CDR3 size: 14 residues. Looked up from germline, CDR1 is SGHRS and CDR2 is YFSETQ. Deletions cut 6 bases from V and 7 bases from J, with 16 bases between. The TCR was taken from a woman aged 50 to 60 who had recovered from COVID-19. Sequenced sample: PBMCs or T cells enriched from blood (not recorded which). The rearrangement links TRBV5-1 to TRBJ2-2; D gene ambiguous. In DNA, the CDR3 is TGCGCCAGCACCCTCCTAGGTGGCGGCGGGGAGCTGTTTTTT. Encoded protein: CASTLLGGGGELFF.